Listed here is a single T cell receptor beta chain. Its specificity is unknown. In germline, CDR1 is SGDLS, CDR2 YYNGEE. Trimming stripped 6 bases from V and 5 bases from J, with 17 bases between. CDR3 length: 14 amino acids. PCR involved 60 Vbeta and 13 Jbeta primers. Method: immunoSEQ multiplex PCR; TCRdb's copy keeps in-frame clones and lacks some. The sample yields roughly 130,000 clones, 79% seen once. The data were taken from a study of cytomegalovirus exposure and HLA in healthy donors. Regarding the study as a whole: The study assumed roughly uniform donor sequencing depth for presence/absence analyses. Reportedly, diagnosis of cytomegalovirus status by the classifier showed high specificity and sensitivity.

V is TRBV9 and J is TRBJ1-2, with a possible D match to TRBD1 (6 bases). The sample was PBMCs. This TCR was recovered from a man younger than 35 in good health and CMV-seronegative. The CDR3 bases are TGTGCCAGCATTACGCCCGGGACACGTTATGGCTACACCTTC. Translation gives CASITPGTRYGYTF.